This TCR beta chain comes out of a study of T cell repertoires in cytomegalovirus infection. Study context: It was recently identified HLA-C-restricted and well-studied HLA-B-restricted CMV epitopes that the study used. Carrying CMV and the relevant HLA type showed in public TCR beta signatures.

TCRdb recomputed calls from the reads with MiXCR, one row per CDR3 protein. The sample contains 570,000 or so distinct CDR3 sequences, 40% of which appear only once. In the case of this clonotype: Antigen: not known.

General study results and limits: Clonotypes of TCR beta that were HLA-C-restricted and CMV-specific dominated the ex vivo response. Individuals carrying CMV plus the relevant HLA were identified by cumulative frequency of public TCR beta families.

CDR1 MDHEN and CDR2 SYDVKM come from the germline V gene. V gave up 5 bases and J gave up 2 bases, with 13 bases separating them. The CDR3 is made up of 15 amino acids. The sequence came from a human donor in good health (CMV status not recorded). Some clones in this sample may be carry-over from other donors' samples. This chain uses TRBV28 with TRBJ1-3; D remains unclear. The sequencing here drew on cultured PBMCs, taken from culture after CMV antigen stimulation. In nucleotides, the CDR3 is TGTGCCAGCAGTCCATGGGTTATAACTGGAAACACCATATATTTT. It yields the protein CASSPWVITGNTIYF.